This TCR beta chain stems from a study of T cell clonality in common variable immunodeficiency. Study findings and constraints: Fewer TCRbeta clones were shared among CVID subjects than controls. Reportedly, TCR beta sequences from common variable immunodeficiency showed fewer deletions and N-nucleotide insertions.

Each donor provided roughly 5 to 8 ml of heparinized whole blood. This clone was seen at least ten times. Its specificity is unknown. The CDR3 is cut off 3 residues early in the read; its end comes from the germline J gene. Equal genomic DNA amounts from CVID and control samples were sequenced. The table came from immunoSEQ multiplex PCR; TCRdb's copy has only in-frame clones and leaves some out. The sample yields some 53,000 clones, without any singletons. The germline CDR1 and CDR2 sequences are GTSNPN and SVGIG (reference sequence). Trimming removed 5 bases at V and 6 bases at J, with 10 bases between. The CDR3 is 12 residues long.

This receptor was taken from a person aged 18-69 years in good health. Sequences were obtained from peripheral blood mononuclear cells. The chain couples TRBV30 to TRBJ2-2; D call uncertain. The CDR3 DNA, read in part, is TGTGCCTGGGTCCCCTTCGCCGGGGAG. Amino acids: CAWVPFAGE. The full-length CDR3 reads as CAWVPFAGELFF.